Shown below are 10 T cell receptor beta chains from a single sample sequenced in a study of cytomegalovirus exposure and HLA in healthy donors. This PCR relied on a set of 60 Vbeta primers and 13 Jbeta primers. The repertoire was sequenced with immunoSEQ multiplex PCR; TCRdb's copy has only in-frame clones and lacks some. The data show 95,000 to 150,000 clones, over 70% seen once. Sequencing was carried out using PBMCs. Receptors were obtained from a woman aged 40 to 50 in good health and CMV-seronegative.

The chain employs TRBV2 and TRBJ2-1, with 11 nucleotides matching TRBD2. Germline assignment: CDR1 SNHLY and CDR2 FYNNEI. This CDR3 is built from 15 residues. Trimming at V came to 4 bases and at J to 8 bases, leaving 7 bases not matched to a gene. CDR3: CASSGSGGAHYEQFF. The CDR3 nucleotides read TGTGCCAGCAGTGGTAGCGGGGGGGCTCATTATGAGCAGTTCTTC.

This chain connects TRBV4-3 to TRBJ1-1; perhaps TRBD1 as D (5 bases). This CDR3 spans 14 amino acids. CDR1 LGHNA and CDR2 YSLEER come from the germline V gene. The V gene lost 5 bases and the J gene lost 7 bases, with 17 bases spanning the gap. CDR3 coding DNA: TGCGCCAGCAGCTCCCGGGACTCCTTCTTTGAAGCTTTCTTT. Protein product: CASSSRDSFFEAFF.

The CDR3 region is CASSLGGHNEKLFF. The CDR3 nucleotides are TGTGCCAGCAGCTTAGGGGGCCATAATGAAAAACTGTTTTTT. This chain uses TRBV7-6 with TRBJ1-4; tentatively, D is TRBD1 (5 bases). CDR1 is SGHVS, CDR2 FNYEAQ, per germline. Trimming removed 1 base from V and 4 bases from J, with 7 bases in between. The CDR3 has 14 residues.

This chain connects TRBV30 to TRBJ1-1; a possible D gene is TRBD1 (6 bases). Germline loops: CDR1 GTSNPN, CDR2 SVGIG (reference sequence). The CDR3 is 16 amino acids. Trimming cost V 4 bases and J 0 bases, with 18 bases left between them. CDR3 protein: CAWTIGTRGMNTEAFF. CDR3 coding DNA: TGTGCCTGGACCATCGGGACAAGGGGGATGAACACTGAAGCTTTCTTT. The complete variable domain, with remaining parts taken from reference TRBV30 and TRBJ1-1, reads SQTIHQWPATLVQPVGSPLSLECTVEGTSNPNLYWYRQAAGRGLQLLFYSVGIGQISSEVPQNLSASRPQDRQFILSSKKLLLSDSGFYLCAWTIGTRGMNTEAFFGQGTRLTVV.

The J gene is TRBJ2-7, the V gene TRBV28; D might be TRBD1 (6 bases). The ends were cut back, 8 bases at V and 6 bases at J, with 17 bases in the middle. CDR1 and CDR2 from the germline V gene are MDHEN and SYDVKM. The CDR3 runs 13 residues. The CDR3 is CASEQGQGGEQYF. Here the CDR3 DNA reads TGTGCCAGCGAACAGGGCCAAGGTGGCGAGCAGTACTTC.

The V and J genes are TRBV29-1 and TRBJ2-5; TRBD1 agrees at 10 bases. This CDR3 has 13 amino acids. V trimming: 5 bases; J trimming: 1 base; junction bases outside the gene matches: 1. Looked up from germline, CDR1 is SQVTM and CDR2 is ANQGSEA. DNA for the CDR3: TGCAGCGTTCGACAGGGGGCCCAAGAGACCCAGTACTTC. It yields the protein CSVRQGAQETQYF. The variable domain in full, completed from reference TRBV29-1 and TRBJ2-5, reads SAVISQKPSRDICQRGTSLTIQCQVDSQVTMMFWYRQQPGQSLTLIATANQGSEATYESGFVIDKFPISRPNLTFSTLTVSNMSPEDSSIYLCSVRQGAQETQYFGPGTRLLVL.

The rearrangement uses TRBV28 and TRBJ2-3; weak D call: TRBD1 (5 bases). Trimming removed 6 bases at V and 4 bases at J, with 17 bases between. The germline V gene has CDR1 MDHEN and CDR2 SYDVKM. The CDR3 is 15 residues long. CDR3 sequence (DNA): TGTGCCAGCAGGTCGGCAGGGATGGTGGCAGATACGCAGTATTTT. Protein sequence: CASRSAGMVADTQYF. Full variable domain (missing parts from reference TRBV28 and TRBJ2-3): DVKVTQSSRYLVKRTGEKVFLECVQDMDHENMFWYRQDPGLGLRLIYFSYDVKMKEKGDIPEGYSVSREKKERFSLILESASTNQTSMYLCASRSAGMVADTQYFGPGTRLTVL.

This clone was counted only a few times. V is TRBV9 and J is TRBJ2-5, with D perhaps TRBD1 (6 bases). V was shortened by 4 bases and J by 0 bases, with 13 bases between the two germline ends. Germline assignment: CDR1 SGDLS and CDR2 YYNGEE. This CDR3 spans 15 amino acids. In DNA form, the CDR3 reads TGTGCCAGCAGCTCTGGACAGACCTACCAAGAGACCCAGTACTTC. The encoded protein is CASSSGQTYQETQYF.

The chain uses TRBV5-4 and TRBJ2-5, with unresolved D. The length of the CDR3 is 12 residues. Looked up from germline, CDR1 is SGHNT and CDR2 is YYREEE (reference sequence). V dropped 4 bases and J dropped 2 bases, with 6 bases sitting between them. The CDR3 loop reads CASSPGQETQYF. In DNA form, the CDR3 reads TGTGCCAGCAGCCCCGGGCAAGAGACCCAGTACTTC. The full variable domain, completed using reference TRBV5-4 and TRBJ2-5, is ETGVTQSPTHLIKTRGQQVTLRCSSQSGHNTVSWYQQALGQGPQFIFQYYREEENGRGNFPPRFSGLQFPNYSSELNVNALELDDSALYLCASSPGQETQYFGPGTRLLVL.

The chain has TRBV5-1 and TRBJ2-7; D is possibly TRBD1 (6 bases). There are 13 residues in the CDR3. Germline CDR1 is SGHRS and CDR2 is YFSETQ. Trimming removed 1 base at V and 4 bases at J, with 9 bases between. The CDR3 sequence: CASSLSQGYEQYF. DNA for the CDR3: TGCGCCAGCAGCTTGAGTCAGGGGTACGAGCAGTACTTC. Full variable domain (outside the CDR3, taken from reference TRBV5-1 and TRBJ2-7): KAGVTQTPRYLIKTRGQQVTLSCSPISGHRSVSWYQQTPGQGLQFLFEYFSETQRNKGNFPGRFSGRQFSNSRSEMNVSTLELGDSALYLCASSLSQGYEQYFGPGTRLTVT.